One sample yielded the 19 T cell receptor beta chains listed below, sequenced in a study of beta chain features in type 1 diabetes. Expressed TCRB transcripts got sequenced, as all isolated RNA was reverse transcribed. Libraries were prepared by immunoSEQ multiplex PCR; TCRdb keeps only in-frame clonotypes and omits some of them. Seen here are around 500,000 clones, roughly an eighth observed once, and the top ten hold less than 0.06%. Sequencing input: naive CD4+ T cells from blood. The receptors were sampled from a woman between 18 and 30 years old in good health.

On this clone itself: The same CDR3 also results from other DNA sequences found in this sample. The chain recombines TRBV29-1 with TRBJ1-5; 8 bases match TRBD1. This CDR3 spans 12 amino acids. Germline V gives CDR1 SQVTM, CDR2 ANQGSEA. Trimming removed 4 bases from V and 4 bases from J; junction bases left unmatched: 0. Here the CDR3 reads CSVGQGNQPQHF. CDR3 nucleotide sequence: TGCAGCGTTGGACAGGGGAATCAGCCCCAGCATTTT.

There are a few counts of this clone. The chain links TRBV7-9 to TRBJ2-3; D assignment may be TRBD1 or TRBD2 (5 bases each). V was pared by 3 bases and J by 3 bases, with 10 bases between. Germline V gives CDR1 SEHNR, CDR2 FQNEAQ (reference sequence). This CDR3 contains 14 residues. CDR3 protein: CASSLWGKTDTQYF. DNA for the CDR3: TGTGCCAGCAGCTTGTGGGGGAAAACAGATACGCAGTATTTT.

This chain joins TRBV7-9 and TRBJ2-1; weak D call: TRBD1 (6 bases). Trimming removed 5 bases from V and 0 bases from J, with 11 bases in between. Germline assignment: CDR1 SEHNR and CDR2 FQNEAQ (reference sequence). CDR3 length: 15 amino acids. Here the CDR3 DNA reads TGTGCCAGCAGCCGCGGACAGAGCTCCTACAATGAGCAGTTCTTC. It is translated as CASSRGQSSYNEQFF.

This clone was observed a handful of times. V and J are TRBV7-9 and TRBJ2-4; 8 bases are shared with TRBD1. The V gene's germline CDR1 is SEHNR and CDR2 FQNEAQ (reference sequence). Trimming cost V 0 bases and J 15 bases; bases outside gene matches: 7. The CDR3 has 13 amino acids. This CDR3 is CASSLAETGEWYF. CDR3 DNA sequence: TGTGCCAGCAGCTTAGCGGAGACAGGGGAGTGGTACTTC.

Ten or more counts support this clone. The sample contains more than one DNA sequence encoding this CDR3. The genes are TRBV29-1 and TRBJ2-2; D call uncertain. Trimming removed 4 bases at V and 3 bases at J, with 3 bases between. Per germline, CDR1 SQVTM and CDR2 ANQGSEA. This CDR3 has 11 residues. The CDR3 loop reads CSVGDTGELFF. In DNA, the CDR3 is TGCAGCGTTGGGGACACCGGGGAGCTGTTTTTT.

The rearrangement links TRBV6-6 to TRBJ2-3; TRBD1 agrees at 10 bases. Germline V lookup: CDR1 MNHNY, CDR2 SVGAGI (reference sequence). The CDR3 consists of 15 residues. V lost 6 bases to trimming and J lost 2 bases; unmatched junction nucleotides: 5. CDR3 sequence (DNA): TGTGCCAGCAGAGGGGACAGGGGCTTCACAGATACGCAGTATTTT. It codes for CASRGDRGFTDTQYF.

This chain connects TRBV9 to TRBJ1-2, with 8 nucleotides matching TRBD1. V was clipped by 4 bases and J by 3 bases; unmatched bases: 5. CDR1 and CDR2 (germline): SGDLS, YYNGEE. CDR3 size: 14 residues. The CDR3 region is CASSRDRSDYGYTF. The CDR3 DNA is TGTGCCAGCAGCCGGGACAGGTCGGACTATGGCTACACCTTC.

The V call is TRBV7-2, the J call TRBJ2-1; D is uncertain. The CDR3 is 13 residues long. Germline CDR1 SGHTA, CDR2 FQGNSA. V gave up 6 bases and J gave up 9 bases, with 15 bases separating them. Here the CDR3 reads CASRPTLYGEQFF. Written as DNA, the CDR3 is TGTGCCAGCAGGCCAACCCTATACGGTGAGCAGTTCTTC.

About this clone: Compared with germline, one end of the junction differs, possibly owing to a read error. The rearrangement links TRBV9 to TRBJ1-3; unclear D gene. The germline gives CDR1 SGDLS, CDR2 YYNGEE. CDR3 length: 14 residues. DNA of the CDR3: TGTGCCAGCAGCGGAGGTAGATCTGGAAACATCATATATTTT. It yields the protein CASSGGRSGNIIYF.

The genes are TRBV28 and TRBJ2-5; TRBD2 matches 7 bases. This CDR3 comprises 15 residues. The ends lost 7 bases at V and 2 bases at J; junction bases unmatched: 10. Looked up from germline, CDR1 is MDHEN and CDR2 is SYDVKM. CDR3 residues: CASTSRLAAQETQYF. In DNA form, the CDR3 reads TGTGCCAGCACCTCTCGGCTAGCGGCACAAGAGACCCAGTACTTC. The entire variable domain, with the rest obtained from reference TRBV28 and TRBJ2-5, is as follows: DVKVTQSSRYLVKRTGEKVFLECVQDMDHENMFWYRQDPGLGLRLIYFSYDVKMKEKGDIPEGYSVSREKKERFSLILESASTNQTSMYLCASTSRLAAQETQYFGPGTRLLVL.

The chain employs TRBV10-3 and TRBJ2-5; D gene unclear. The V and J ends lost 4 bases and 4 bases respectively, with 7 bases between them. CDR3 length equals 12 residues. Germline V gene sequence: CDR1 ENHRY, CDR2 SYGVKD. Here the CDR3 reads CAISGPGETQYF. CDR3 nucleotide sequence: TGTGCCATCAGTGGTCCAGGAGAGACCCAGTACTTC.

This clone was recorded a few times. The chain uses TRBV29-1 and TRBJ2-3; TRBD1 might be the D (5 bases). Trimming removed 6 bases from V and 5 bases from J, with 9 bases in between. The CDR3 totals 11 residues. Germline V gene data show CDR1 as SQVTM and CDR2 as ANQGSEA. CDR3 DNA: TGCAGCGTCTTGCAGGGAGATACGCAGTATTTT. Protein: CSVLQGDTQYF.

The rearrangement links TRBV6-5 to TRBJ2-3; tentatively, D is TRBD1 or TRBD2 (5 bases each). CDR3 length: 13 residues. Germline loops: CDR1 MNHEY, CDR2 SVGAGI. The V and J ends lost 10 bases and 2 bases respectively, with 13 bases between them. CDR3 loop: CATSRDPTDTQYF. In DNA form, the CDR3 reads TGTGCCACCAGCAGGGACCCCACAGATACGCAGTATTTT.

This clone showed up just a few times. This same CDR3 is encoded by further DNA sequences in the sample. The chain has TRBV20-1 and TRBJ2-7; possibly TRBD1 for D (6 bases). CDR3 length: 11 amino acids. The germline V gene has CDR1 DFQATT and CDR2 SNEGSKA (reference sequence). V shed 3 bases and J shed 3 bases, with 6 bases lying between them. The CDR3 DNA is TGCAGTGCTAGCAGGGGCTACGAGCAGTACGTC. As protein: CSASRGYEQYV.

This rearrangement joins TRBV27 to TRBJ2-7, with 10 nucleotides matching TRBD1. Trimming took 9 bases from V and 5 from J; bases not matched to a gene: 10. CDR1 is MNHEY and CDR2 is SMNVEV in the germline V gene (reference sequence). This CDR3 comprises 14 residues. In nucleotides, the CDR3 is TGTGCCAGTTGCCGACAGGGGGCTATGAACGAGCAGTACTTC. It translates to CASCRQGAMNEQYF.

The chain recombines TRBV25-1 with TRBJ2-7; D is unresolved. Trimming took off 2 bases at V and 2 bases at J, with 10 bases between the two ends. The CDR3 totals 14 residues. Per germline, CDR1 MGHDK and CDR2 SYGVNS. CDR3 region: CASSERASAYEQYF. For the CDR3, the DNA is TGTGCCAGCAGTGAAAGGGCCAGTGCCTACGAGCAGTACTTC.

This chain links TRBV15 with TRBJ1-6; a weak D match, TRBD1 (5 bases). With 6 bases removed from V and 4 bases from J, the gap between germline ends came to 13 bases. This CDR3 has 15 amino acids. The germline CDR1 and CDR2 sequences are LNHNV and YYDKDF (reference sequence). This CDR3 reads CATRRGDGYNSPLHF. CDR3 nucleotides: TGTGCCACCAGGCGGGGGGACGGGTATAATTCACCCCTCCACTTT.

The V and J genes are TRBV27 and TRBJ2-7, with D uncertain. From germline, CDR1 is MNHEY and CDR2 SMNVEV (reference sequence). Trimming left V 4 bases short and J 13 bases short, with 14 bases between. The CDR3 consists of 11 residues. The CDR3 DNA sequence: TGTGCCAGCAGTTCCTCGACGACACGATACTTC. Amino acid sequence: CASSSSTTRYF.

This clone was picked up a small number of times. The chain couples TRBV6-6 to TRBJ2-6; no definite D call. Trimming shortened V by 2 bases and J by 0 bases, and 8 bases separated the two germline ends. CDR1 and CDR2 from the germline V gene are MNHNY and SVGAGI (reference sequence). The CDR3 is made up of 16 amino acids. This chain's CDR3 is CASSYTDGSGANVLTF. Written as DNA, the CDR3 is TGTGCCAGCAGTTACACAGACGGCTCTGGGGCCAACGTCCTGACTTTC.